These T cell receptor beta chains were read from a single sample in a study of Ad26.COV2.S vaccination and SARS-CoV-2 variants. Clones were sequenced by immunoSEQ multiplex PCR, and TCRdb holds only the in-frame ones, with some missing. The table has about 350,000 clones, about 87% seen once. This specimen consisted of peripheral blood, obtained in a trial of Ad26.COV2.S vaccine versus placebo. The receptors were sampled from a person aged 18-60 years who received the Ad26.COV2.S COVID-19 vaccine or a placebo. Each CDR3 is given with its conserved first and last residue. The D gene is left open where the match is weak. For some rows the clone size is stated as once, few or many, or as a class when expanded; others skip it.

. TRBD1 TRBJ1-5 TRBV20-1 CSASPLGTGYSNQPQHF TGCAGTGCTAGTCCCCTCGGGACAGGGTACAGCAATCAGCCCCAGCATTTT
. . TRBJ2-3 TRBV11-1 CASSLAPRTDTQYF TGTGCCAGCAGCCTCGCGCCGCGCACAGATACGCAGTATTTT
. . TRBJ2-7 TRBV5-4 CASSLVGGSYEQYF TGTGCCAGCAGCTTGGTGGGGGGTTCCTACGAGCAGTACTTC
. . TRBJ1-1 TRBV10-3 CAISQGGGLEAFF TGTGCCATCAGTCAAGGGGGTGGTTTAGAAGCTTTCTTT
once . TRBJ1-4 TRBV4-3 CASSQDPQGNEKLFF TGCGCCAGCAGCCAAGATCCCCAGGGTAATGAAAAACTGTTTTTT
. TRBD1 TRBJ2-3 TRBV19 CASSLTGIDAPGTDTQYF TGTGCCAGTAGTTTGACAGGGATAGACGCCCCTGGCACAGATACGCAGTATTTT
. . TRBJ1-4 TRBV28 CASSLVGGRATNEKLFF TGTGCCAGCAGTTTAGTCGGAGGACGTGCGACTAATGAAAAACTGTTTTTT
few TRBD1 TRBJ1-1 TRBV3-1/TRBV3-2 CASSREGQGRNTEAFF TGTGCCAGCAGCCGGGAAGGACAGGGGAGGAACACTGAAGCTTTCTTT
. TRBD1 TRBJ2-3 TRBV11-1 CASSLEAGGTDTQYF TGTGCCAGCAGCTTAGAGGCAGGGGGTACAGATACGCAGTATTTT
. . TRBJ1-1 TRBV7-9 CASSLSGTEAFF TGTGCCAGCAGCTTATCCGGGACTGAAGCTTTCTTT
. . TRBJ2-3 TRBV29-1 CSVERQGFGDSTDTQYF TGCAGCGTAGAGAGGCAGGGGTTTGGGGATAGCACAGATACGCAGTATTTT
. . TRBJ2-1 TRBV20-1 CSVLWGTEQFF TGCAGTGTCCTCTGGGGGACTGAGCAGTTCTTC
. TRBD1 TRBJ1-5 TRBV6-5 CASRGQENQPQHF TGTGCCAGCAGAGGACAGGAGAATCAGCCCCAGCATTTT
. . TRBJ1-3 TRBV6-1 CASSDGLTGNTIYF TGTGCCAGCAGTGACGGATTGACGGGAAACACCATATATTTT
once . TRBJ2-7 TRBV27 CASSLFYSSYEQYF TGTGCCAGCAGTTTATTCTACAGCTCCTACGAGCAGTACTTC
. TRBD2 TRBJ2-1 TRBV5-1 CASSLSGAYNEQFF TGCGCCAGCAGCTTAAGCGGGGCTTACAATGAGCAGTTCTTC
. . TRBJ1-3 TRBV19 CASSKDSSGNTIYF TGTGCCAGTAGTAAGGACAGTTCTGGAAACACCATATATTTT
. TRBD2 TRBJ2-7 TRBV9 CASSVGSSGSLDEQYF TGTGCCAGCAGCGTAGGGTCTAGCGGGAGCCTAGATGAGCAGTACTTC
. . TRBJ1-2 TRBV6-4 CASITGNYGYTF TGTGCCAGCATTACGGGGAACTATGGCTACACCTTC
. . TRBJ2-6 TRBV4-1 CASSQVRSGANVLTF TGCGCCAGCAGCCAGGTTAGGTCTGGGGCCAACGTCCTGACTTTC
once . TRBJ1-1 TRBV25-1 CASSDPRLNAEAFF TGTGCCAGCAGTGATCCTCGGTTGAATGCTGAAGCTTTCTTT
. . TRBJ2-1 TRBV11-3 CASSRRVAEPYNEQFF TGTGCCAGCAGCCGAAGGGTAGCGGAGCCCTACAATGAGCAGTTCTTC
. . TRBJ1-5 TRBV7-3 CASSRESGENQPQHF TGTGCCAGCAGCCGAGAATCAGGGGAAAATCAGCCCCAGCATTTT
. . TRBJ1-1 TRBV7-3 CASSLTSYSNTEAFF TGTGCCAGCAGCTTAACGTCCTACTCTAACACTGAAGCTTTCTTT
. TRBD2 TRBJ2-4 TRBV6-2/TRBV6-3 CASSYSTGGKNIQYF TGTGCCAGCAGTTACTCAACGGGAGGGAAGAACATTCAGTACTTC
once . TRBJ2-1 TRBV29-1 CSVDSGIPYNEQFF TGCAGCGTTGACTCGGGGATCCCTTACAATGAGCAGTTCTTC
. . TRBJ1-2 TRBV5-1 CASTKEDGGYDLNYGYTF TGCGCCAGCACCAAAGAAGACGGAGGATATGACTTAAACTATGGCTACACCTTC
. TRBD2 TRBJ2-1 TRBV13 CASSPSSGGLVVLDEQFF TGTGCCAGCAGCCCCAGTAGCGGGGGGTTAGTAGTCTTGGATGAGCAGTTCTTC
. TRBD2 TRBJ2-6 TRBV6-2/TRBV6-3 CASSYSIPGGASGANVLTF TGTGCCAGCAGTTACTCGATACCGGGAGGGGCCTCTGGGGCCAACGTCCTGACTTTC
few TRBD1 TRBJ1-5 TRBV7-3 CASSRQAGGGQPQHF TGTGCCAGCAGCAGACAAGCAGGGGGAGGTCAGCCCCAGCATTTT
. TRBD2 TRBJ2-1 TRBV6-6 CASSYRTSGNEQFF TGTGCCAGCAGTTACCGAACTAGCGGCAATGAGCAGTTCTTC
. TRBD2 TRBJ2-7 TRBV28 CASRSGLAEEQYF TGTGCCAGCAGATCGGGACTAGCTGAAGAGCAGTACTTC
. . TRBJ1-4 TRBV28 CVVRATNEKLFF TGTGTAGTCAGGGCAACTAATGAAAAACTGTTTTTT
once TRBD1 TRBJ2-1 TRBV30 CAWRTTGSRNEQFF TGTGCCTGGAGAACGACAGGGAGTCGTAATGAGCAGTTCTTC
. . TRBJ2-3 TRBV7-2 CASSYGPDTQYF TGTGCCAGCAGCTATGGGCCAGATACGCAGTATTTT
. TRBD2 TRBJ2-5 TRBV24-1 CATSDAGTTYQETQYF TGTGCCACCAGTGATGCCGGGACTACGTACCAAGAGACCCAGTACTTC
. . TRBJ2-1 TRBV7-3 CASSWAGVRNEQFF TGTGCCAGCAGCTGGGCAGGGGTTCGCAATGAGCAGTTCTTC
. . TRBJ2-3 TRBV6-1 CASSEGPQPPTDTQYF TGTGCCAGCAGTGAAGGACCGCAACCCCCCACAGATACGCAGTATTTT
. . TRBJ1-1 TRBV18 CASSPAGAGEAFF TGTGCCAGCTCACCGGCGGGGGCGGGAGAAGCTTTCTTT
. . TRBJ2-7 TRBV14 CASRQSSYEQYF TGTGCCAGCAGACAAAGCTCCTACGAGCAGTACTTC
. . TRBJ2-7 TRBV3-1/TRBV3-2 CASSQKAGAYEQYF TGTGCCAGCAGCCAAAAGGCAGGAGCTTACGAGCAGTACTTC
. . TRBJ1-3 TRBV6-5 CASSLTGNSGNTIYF TGTGCCAGCAGTTTGACGGGAAACTCTGGAAACACCATATATTTT
. . TRBJ1-5 TRBV19 CASSIFGQIVGNQPQHF TGTGCCAGTAGTATTTTCGGGCAGATCGTGGGCAATCAGCCCCAGCATTTT
. TRBD1 TRBJ1-2 TRBV4-3 CASSQEAGGLSNYGYTF TGCGCCAGCAGCCAAGAGGCAGGGGGACTCTCTAACTATGGCTACACCTTC
. . TRBJ2-3 TRBV10-2 CASSESKGNTDTQYF TGCGCCAGCAGTGAGTCAAAGGGGAACACAGATACGCAGTATTTT
. TRBD1 TRBJ2-2 TRBV3-1/TRBV3-2 CASSHRGGELFF TGTGCCAGCAGTCACAGGGGCGGGGAGCTGTTTTTT
. TRBD1 TRBJ1-4 TRBV28 CASNLPGQGAQKLFF TGTGCCAGCAATTTACCGGGACAGGGGGCGCAAAAACTGTTTTTT